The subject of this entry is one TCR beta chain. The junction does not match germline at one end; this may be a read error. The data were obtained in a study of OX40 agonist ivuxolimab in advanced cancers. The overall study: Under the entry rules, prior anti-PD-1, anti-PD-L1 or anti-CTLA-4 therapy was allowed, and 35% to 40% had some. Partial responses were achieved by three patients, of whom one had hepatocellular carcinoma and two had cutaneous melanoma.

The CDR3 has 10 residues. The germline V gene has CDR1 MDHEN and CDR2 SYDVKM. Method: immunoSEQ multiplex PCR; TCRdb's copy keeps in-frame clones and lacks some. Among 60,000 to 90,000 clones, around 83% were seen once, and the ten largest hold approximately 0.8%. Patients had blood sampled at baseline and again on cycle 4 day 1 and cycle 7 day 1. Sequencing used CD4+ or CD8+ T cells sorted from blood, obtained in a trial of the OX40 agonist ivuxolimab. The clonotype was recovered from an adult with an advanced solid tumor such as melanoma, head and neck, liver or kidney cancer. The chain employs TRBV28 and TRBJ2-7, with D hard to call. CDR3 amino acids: CASRPSPPRF. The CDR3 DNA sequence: TGTGCCAGCAGGCCGTCTCCCCCTCGCTTC.